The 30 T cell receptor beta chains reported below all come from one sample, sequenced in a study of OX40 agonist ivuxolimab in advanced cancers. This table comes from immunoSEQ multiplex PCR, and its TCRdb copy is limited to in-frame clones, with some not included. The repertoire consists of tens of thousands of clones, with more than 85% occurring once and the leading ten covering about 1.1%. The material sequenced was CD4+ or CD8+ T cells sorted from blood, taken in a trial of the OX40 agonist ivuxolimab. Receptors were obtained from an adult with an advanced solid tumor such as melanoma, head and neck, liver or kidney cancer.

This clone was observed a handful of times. This chain's CDR3 is CASSQFSRMNTGELFF. The CDR3 region has the DNA TGCGCCAGCAGTCAATTTTCCAGGATGAACACCGGGGAGCTGTTTTTT. The chain has TRBV23-1 and TRBJ2-2; D gene uncertain. TRBV23-1 is given ORF status, its function remaining uncertain. This CDR3 contains 16 residues. V was pared by 1 base and J by 1 base, with 10 bases between.

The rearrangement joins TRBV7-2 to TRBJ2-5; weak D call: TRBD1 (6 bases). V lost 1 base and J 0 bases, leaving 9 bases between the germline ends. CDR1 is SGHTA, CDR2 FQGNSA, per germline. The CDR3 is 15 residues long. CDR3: CASSLGGQHQETQYF. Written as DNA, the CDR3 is TGTGCCAGCAGCTTAGGCGGACAGCACCAAGAGACCCAGTACTTC.

Here the CDR3 reads CASRRQGVSTDTQYF. The CDR3 nucleotides are TGTGCCAGCCGCAGACAGGGGGTGAGCACAGATACGCAGTATTTT. The V gene is TRBV6-1, the J gene TRBJ2-3; 9 positions match TRBD1. The CDR3 covers 15 residues. The germline V gene encodes CDR1 MNHNS and CDR2 SASEGT. J gave up 0 bases and V 8 bases, and 6 bases lay outside the gene matches.

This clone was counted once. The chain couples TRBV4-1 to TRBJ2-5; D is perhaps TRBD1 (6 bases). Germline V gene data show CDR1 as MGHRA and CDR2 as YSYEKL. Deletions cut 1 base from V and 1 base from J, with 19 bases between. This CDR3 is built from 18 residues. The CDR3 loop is CASSQVLGKTGIQETQYF. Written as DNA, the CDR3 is TGCGCCAGCAGCCAAGTTTTGGGGAAGACAGGCATCCAAGAGACCCAGTACTTC.

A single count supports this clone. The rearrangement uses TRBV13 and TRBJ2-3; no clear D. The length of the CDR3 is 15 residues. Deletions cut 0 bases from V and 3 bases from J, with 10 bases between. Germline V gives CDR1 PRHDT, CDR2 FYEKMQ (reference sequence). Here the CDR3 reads CASSLGVPRTDTQYF. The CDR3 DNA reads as TGTGCCAGCAGCTTAGGGGTCCCTCGAACAGATACGCAGTATTTT.

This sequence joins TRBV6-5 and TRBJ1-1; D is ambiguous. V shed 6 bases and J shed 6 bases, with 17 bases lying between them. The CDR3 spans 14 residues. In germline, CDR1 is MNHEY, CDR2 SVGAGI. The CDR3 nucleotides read TGTGCCAGCAGATCCCTTGTCGATTCGGCTGAAGCTTTCTTT. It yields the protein CASRSLVDSAEAFF.

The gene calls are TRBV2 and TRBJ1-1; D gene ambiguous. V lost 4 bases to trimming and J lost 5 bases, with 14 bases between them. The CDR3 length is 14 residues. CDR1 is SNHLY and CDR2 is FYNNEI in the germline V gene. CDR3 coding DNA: TGTGCCAGCAGTGGGATAAAATTAGGGACTGAAGCTTTCTTT. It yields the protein CASSGIKLGTEAFF.

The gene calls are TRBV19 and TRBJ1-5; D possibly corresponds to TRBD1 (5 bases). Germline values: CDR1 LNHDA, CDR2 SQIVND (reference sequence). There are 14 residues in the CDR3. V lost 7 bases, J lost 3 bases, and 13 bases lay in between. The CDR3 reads CASNPPRANQPQHF. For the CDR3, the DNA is TGTGCCAGTAACCCCCCCAGGGCCAATCAGCCCCAGCATTTT.

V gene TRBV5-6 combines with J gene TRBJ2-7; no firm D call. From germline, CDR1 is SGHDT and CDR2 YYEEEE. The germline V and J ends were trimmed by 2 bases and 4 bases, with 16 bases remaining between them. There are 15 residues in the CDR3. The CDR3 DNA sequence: TGTGCCAGCAGCTTTGACTTCCCCAGATCGTACGAGCAGTACTTC. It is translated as CASSFDFPRSYEQYF.

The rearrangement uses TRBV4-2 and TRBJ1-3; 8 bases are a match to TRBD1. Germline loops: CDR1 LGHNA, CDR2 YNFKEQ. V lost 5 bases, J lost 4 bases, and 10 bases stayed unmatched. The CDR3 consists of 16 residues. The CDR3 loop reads CASSSSQGALGNTIYF. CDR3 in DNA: TGTGCCAGCAGCTCATCCCAGGGGGCGCTAGGAAACACCATATATTTT.

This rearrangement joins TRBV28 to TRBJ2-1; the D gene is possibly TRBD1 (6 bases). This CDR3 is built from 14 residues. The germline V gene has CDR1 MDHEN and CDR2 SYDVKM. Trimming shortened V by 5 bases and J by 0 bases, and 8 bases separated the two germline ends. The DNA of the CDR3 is TGTGCCAGCAGTAGGGGGAGCTCCTACAATGAGCAGTTCTTC. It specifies CASSRGSSYNEQFF.

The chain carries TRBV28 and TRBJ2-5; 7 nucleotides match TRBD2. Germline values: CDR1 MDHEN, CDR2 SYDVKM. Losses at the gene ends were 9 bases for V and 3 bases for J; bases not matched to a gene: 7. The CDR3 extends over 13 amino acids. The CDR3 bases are TGTGCCAGTGCCCAAGCGGGGAAAGAGACCCAGTACTTC. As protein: CASAQAGKETQYF.

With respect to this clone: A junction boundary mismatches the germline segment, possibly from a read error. CDR3 nucleotide sequence: TGTGCCAGCAGTTACGAGGTCTCAAGCCATTACTTT. As protein: CASSYEVSSHYF. The chain uses TRBV6-5 and TRBJ1-6; D remains ambiguous. CDR3 length equals 12 residues. CDR1 and CDR2 (germline): MNHEY, SVGAGI.

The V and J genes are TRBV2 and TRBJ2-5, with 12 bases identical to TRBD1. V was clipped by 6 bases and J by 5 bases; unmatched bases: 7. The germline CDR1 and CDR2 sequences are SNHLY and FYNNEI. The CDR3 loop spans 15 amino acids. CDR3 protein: CASRGSGTGGETQYF. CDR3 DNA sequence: TGTGCCAGCAGGGGATCCGGGACAGGGGGCGAGACCCAGTACTTC.

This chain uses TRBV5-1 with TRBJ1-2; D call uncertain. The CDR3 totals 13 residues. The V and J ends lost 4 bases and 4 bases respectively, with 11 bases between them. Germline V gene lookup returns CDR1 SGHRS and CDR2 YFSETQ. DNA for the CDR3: TGCGCCAGCAGCGTCCGGGAGTTCTATGGCTACACCTTC. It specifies CASSVREFYGYTF.

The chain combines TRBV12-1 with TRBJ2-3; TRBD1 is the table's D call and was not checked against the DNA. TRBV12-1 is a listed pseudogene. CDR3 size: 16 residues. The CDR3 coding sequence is TGTGCCAGCAGCTTGGCCGGGACCAGGGGAATAGATACGCAGTATTTT. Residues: CASSLAGTRGIDTQYF.

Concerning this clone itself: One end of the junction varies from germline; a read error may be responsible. Here the CDR3 DNA reads TGTGCCAGCTCCCCACTAGCGGGAGATTCAGATACGCAGTATTTT. This encodes CASSPLAGDSDTQYF. The chain recombines TRBV18 with TRBJ2-3; 11 bases agree with TRBD2. Germline V CDR1 and CDR2: KGHSH, LQKENI. The CDR3 has 15 residues.

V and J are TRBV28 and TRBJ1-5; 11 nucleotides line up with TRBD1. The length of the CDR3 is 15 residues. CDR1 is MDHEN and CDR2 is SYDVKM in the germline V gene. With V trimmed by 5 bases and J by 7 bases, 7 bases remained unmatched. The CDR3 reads CASSPWTGGSQPQHF. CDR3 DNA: TGTGCCAGCAGTCCCTGGACAGGGGGCTCGCAGCCCCAGCATTTT.

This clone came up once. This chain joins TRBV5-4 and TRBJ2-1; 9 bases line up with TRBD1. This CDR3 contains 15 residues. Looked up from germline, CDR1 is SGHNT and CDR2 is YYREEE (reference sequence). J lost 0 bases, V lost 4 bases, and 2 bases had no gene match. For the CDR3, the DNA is TGTGCCAGCAGCGTGGGACAGGGCTCCTACAATGAGCAGTTCTTC. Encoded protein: CASSVGQGSYNEQFF. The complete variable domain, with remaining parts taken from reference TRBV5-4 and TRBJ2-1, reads ETGVTQSPTHLIKTRGQQVTLRCSSQSGHNTVSWYQQALGQGPQFIFQYYREEENGRGNFPPRFSGLQFPNYSSELNVNALELDDSALYLCASSVGQGSYNEQFFGPGTRLTVL.

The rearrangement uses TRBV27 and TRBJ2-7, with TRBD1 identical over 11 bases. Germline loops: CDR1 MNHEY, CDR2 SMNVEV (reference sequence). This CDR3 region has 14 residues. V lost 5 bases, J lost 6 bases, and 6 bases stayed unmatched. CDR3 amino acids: CASSRRDRGSEQYF. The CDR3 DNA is TGTGCCAGCAGTCGCCGGGACAGGGGGAGCGAGCAGTACTTC.

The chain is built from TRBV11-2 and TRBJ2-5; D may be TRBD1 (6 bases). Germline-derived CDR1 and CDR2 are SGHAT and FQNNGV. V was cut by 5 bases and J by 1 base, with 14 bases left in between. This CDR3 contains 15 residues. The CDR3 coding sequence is TGTGCCAGCAGCCCACTACAGGGTCTCCAAGAGACCCAGTACTTC. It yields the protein CASSPLQGLQETQYF. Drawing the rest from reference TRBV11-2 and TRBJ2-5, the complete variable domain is EAGVAQSPRYKIIEKRQSVAFWCNPISGHATLYWYQQILGQGPKLLIQFQNNGVVDDSQLPKDRFSAERLKGVDSTLKIQPAKLEDSAVYLCASSPLQGLQETQYFGPGTRLLVL.

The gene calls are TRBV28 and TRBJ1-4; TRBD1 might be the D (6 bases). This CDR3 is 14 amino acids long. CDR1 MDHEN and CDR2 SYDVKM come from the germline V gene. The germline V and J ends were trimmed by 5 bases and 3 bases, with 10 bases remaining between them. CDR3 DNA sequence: TGTGCCAGCAGTCCGCCAGGGGCTAATGAAAAACTGTTTTTT. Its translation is CASSPPGANEKLFF.

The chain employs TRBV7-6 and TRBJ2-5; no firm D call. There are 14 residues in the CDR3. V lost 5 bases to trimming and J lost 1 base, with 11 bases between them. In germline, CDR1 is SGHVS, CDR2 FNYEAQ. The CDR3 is CASSRPPLQETQYF. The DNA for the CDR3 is TGTGCCAGCAGCCGGCCCCCCCTCCAAGAGACCCAGTACTTC.

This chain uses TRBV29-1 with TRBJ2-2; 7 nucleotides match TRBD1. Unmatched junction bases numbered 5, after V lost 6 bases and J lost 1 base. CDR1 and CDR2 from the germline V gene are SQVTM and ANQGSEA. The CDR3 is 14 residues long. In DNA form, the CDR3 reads TGCAGCGTCAAAGACAGGGTGAACACCGGGGAGCTGTTTTTT. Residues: CSVKDRVNTGELFF.

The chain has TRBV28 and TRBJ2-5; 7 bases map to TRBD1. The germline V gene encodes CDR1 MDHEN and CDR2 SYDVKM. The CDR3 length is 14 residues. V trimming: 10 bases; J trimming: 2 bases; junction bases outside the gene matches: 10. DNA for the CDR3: TGTGCCATACAAAGACTGACAGGGCAAGAGACCCAGTACTTC. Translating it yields CAIQRLTGQETQYF.

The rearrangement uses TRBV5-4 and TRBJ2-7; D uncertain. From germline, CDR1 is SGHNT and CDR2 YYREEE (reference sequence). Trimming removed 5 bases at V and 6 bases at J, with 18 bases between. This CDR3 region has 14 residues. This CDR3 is CASSSPTTPLEQYF. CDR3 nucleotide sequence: TGTGCCAGCAGTTCACCCACGACCCCCCTCGAGCAGTACTTC.

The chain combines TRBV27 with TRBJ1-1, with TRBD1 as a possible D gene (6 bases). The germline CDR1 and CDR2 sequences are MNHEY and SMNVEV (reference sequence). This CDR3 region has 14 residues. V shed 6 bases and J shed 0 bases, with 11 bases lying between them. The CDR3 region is CASRDRLMNTEAFF. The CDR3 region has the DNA TGTGCCAGCAGGGACAGACTAATGAACACTGAAGCTTTCTTT.

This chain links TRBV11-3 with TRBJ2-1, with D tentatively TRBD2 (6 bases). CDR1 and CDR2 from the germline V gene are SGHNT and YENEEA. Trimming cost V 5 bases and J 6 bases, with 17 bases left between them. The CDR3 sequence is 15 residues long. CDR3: CASSPRGGPVNEQFF. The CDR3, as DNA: TGTGCCAGCAGCCCCCGGGGAGGTCCGGTCAATGAGCAGTTCTTC.

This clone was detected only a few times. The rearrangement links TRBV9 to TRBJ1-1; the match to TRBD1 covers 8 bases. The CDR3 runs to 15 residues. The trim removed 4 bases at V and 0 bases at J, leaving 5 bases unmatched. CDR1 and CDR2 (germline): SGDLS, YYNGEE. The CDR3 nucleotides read TGTGCCAGCAGCCCTCGACAGGGGATGAACACTGAAGCTTTCTTT. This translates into CASSPRQGMNTEAFF.

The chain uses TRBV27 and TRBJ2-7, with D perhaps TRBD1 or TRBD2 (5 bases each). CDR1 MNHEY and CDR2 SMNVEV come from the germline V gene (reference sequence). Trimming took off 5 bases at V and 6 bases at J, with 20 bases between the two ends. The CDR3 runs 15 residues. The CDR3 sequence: CASSRGRGPISEQYF. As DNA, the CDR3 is TGTGCCAGCAGTCGAGGACGGGGCCCTATCAGCGAGCAGTACTTC.